Below are 20 T cell receptor beta chains sequenced from a single sample in a study of blood T cell repertoires in COVID-19. The data were produced by immunoSEQ multiplex PCR, yet TCRdb's version contains in-frame clones alone and is incomplete. The data show 150,000 or so clones, with 88% seen just once and 1.5% to 1.9% held by the top ten. Sequencing was done on a sample of peripheral blood. The receptors here all came from a woman aged 60-70 years with acute or convalescent COVID-19.

This sequence joins TRBV29-1 and TRBJ2-3; 9 nucleotides agree with TRBD1. Germline V CDR1 and CDR2: SQVTM, ANQGSEA. After removal of 6 bases from V and 5 bases from J, the junction contained 9 bases not matched to a gene. This CDR3 region has 14 residues. In DNA form, the CDR3 reads TGCAGCGTCTCCGGGACAGGGCCTGGAGATACGCAGTATTTT. It codes for CSVSGTGPGDTQYF.

The chain has TRBV7-2 and TRBJ2-1, with TRBD1 matching over 7 bases. V lost 5 bases, J lost 7 bases, and 8 bases stayed unmatched. The CDR3 has 14 amino acids. CDR1 SGHTA and CDR2 FQGNSA come from the germline V gene. The CDR3 DNA follows: TGTGCCAGCAGCCCTAGGGACAGATTAAATGAGCAGTTCTTC. Translating gives CASSPRDRLNEQFF.

This clone was seen a few times. V usage is TRBV30 and J usage is TRBJ1-5; D perhaps matches TRBD1 (6 bases). CDR1 and CDR2 from the germline V gene are GTSNPN and SVGIG (reference sequence). CDR3 length: 14 amino acids. Between the trimmed V and J ends, which lost 1 base and 9 bases, there was a span of 16 bases. The CDR3 DNA is TGTGCCTGGAGTGCAACAGGGTTTTATGGGCCCCAGCATTTT. Residues: CAWSATGFYGPQHF.

The chain recombines TRBV5-1 with TRBJ1-4; D is uncertain. Germline V gene lookup returns CDR1 SGHRS and CDR2 YFSETQ. The CDR3 length is 14 residues. V lost 4 bases and J lost 5, with 12 bases in between. The chain's CDR3 is CASSPDSRNEKLFF. CDR3 sequence (DNA): TGCGCCAGCAGCCCGGACTCTAGGAATGAAAAACTGTTTTTT.

The J gene is TRBJ2-1, the V gene TRBV11-3; 8 positions agree with TRBD2. Germline V gives CDR1 SGHNT, CDR2 YENEEA. The CDR3 is made up of 16 amino acids. With V trimmed by 4 bases and J by 7 bases, 12 bases remained unmatched. CDR3 loop: CASSSPTSAILNEQFF. The CDR3 DNA sequence: TGTGCCAGCAGCTCGCCGACTAGCGCGATTTTGAATGAGCAGTTCTTC.

The genes are TRBV10-3 and TRBJ2-5, with D possibly matching TRBD2 (5 bases). The CDR3 totals 13 residues. Trimming took 3 bases from V and 5 from J, leaving 10 bases between them. Germline CDR1 reads ENHRY; CDR2 reads SYGVKD. The CDR3 loop reads CAISEVGKETQYF. The CDR3 bases are TGTGCCATCAGTGAAGTCGGGAAGGAGACCCAGTACTTC.

The V gene is TRBV7-3, the J gene TRBJ1-1; 8 positions agree with TRBD1. Trimming took 5 bases from V and 7 from J; bases not matched to a gene: 6. Germline lookup yields CDR1 SGHTA and CDR2 FQGTGA. This CDR3 is built from 13 residues. The CDR3: CASSQDRDNEAFF. The CDR3 DNA reads TGTGCCAGCAGCCAGGACAGGGATAATGAAGCTTTCTTT.

The genes are TRBV7-2 and TRBJ2-2; 7 nucleotides line up with TRBD1. V shed 5 bases and J 4 bases; nucleotides not matched to a gene: 4. Germline CDR1 is SGHTA and CDR2 is FQGNSA. The CDR3 runs to 14 residues. In DNA, the CDR3 is TGTGCCAGCAGCCAGGGACAGAGCACCGGGGAGCTGTTTTTT. Translated: CASSQGQSTGELFF. The whole variable domain, filled in from reference TRBV7-2 and TRBJ2-2, reads GAGVSQSPSNKVTEKGKDVELRCDPISGHTALYWYRQSLGQGLEFLIYFQGNSAPDKSGLPSDRFSAERTGGSVSTLTIQRTQQEDSAVYLCASSQGQSTGELFFGEGSRLTVL.

The CDR3 protein is CASRAGTGLGDTEAFF. In DNA form, the CDR3 reads TGTGCCAGCAGAGCCGGGACAGGCTTAGGGGACACTGAAGCTTTCTTT. The V call is TRBV6-4, the J call TRBJ1-1; 8 bases map to TRBD1. The CDR3 extends over 16 amino acids. V gave up 6 bases and J gave up 3 bases; unmatched junction bases: 12. CDR1 is MRHNA and CDR2 is SNTAGT in the germline V gene.

The gene calls are TRBV25-1 and TRBJ2-7; TRBD2 might be the D (5 bases). Per germline, CDR1 MGHDK and CDR2 SYGVNS. Deletions cut 2 bases from V and 4 bases from J, with 12 bases between. The CDR3 consists of 14 residues. CDR3 protein: CASSEPGDGYEQYF. Here the CDR3 DNA reads TGTGCCAGCAGTGAACCCGGGGATGGGTACGAGCAGTACTTC.

The chain is built from TRBV7-9 and TRBJ1-6; TRBD1 matches at 7 bases. CDR1 is SEHNR, CDR2 FQNEAQ, per germline (reference sequence). V lost 1 base, J lost 5 bases, and 2 bases stayed unmatched. The CDR3 contains 15 residues. Here the CDR3 DNA reads TGTGCCAGCAGCTTAGGGGACAGCGATAATTCACCCCTCCACTTT. Translated: CASSLGDSDNSPLHF. The entire variable domain, with the rest obtained from reference TRBV7-9 and TRBJ1-6, is as follows: DTGVSQNPRHKITKRGQNVTFRCDPISEHNRLYWYRQTLGQGPEFLTYFQNEAQLEKSRLLSDRFSAERPKGSFSTLEIQRTEQGDSAMYLCASSLGDSDNSPLHFGNGTRLTVT.

The V and J genes are TRBV28 and TRBJ1-4, with unresolved D. Germline V gene sequence: CDR1 MDHEN, CDR2 SYDVKM. V lost 6 bases to trimming and J lost 8 bases, with 13 bases between them. The CDR3 is 13 residues long. Here the CDR3 reads CASSPRPSEKLFF. DNA of the CDR3: TGTGCCAGCAGCCCTAGGCCGTCGGAAAAACTGTTTTTT.

The genes are TRBV2 and TRBJ1-6, with D possibly being TRBD1 (5 bases). The CDR3 is 14 amino acids. V lost 6 bases and J 9 bases, leaving 15 bases between the germline ends. CDR1 and CDR2 (germline): SNHLY, FYNNEI. CDR3 sequence: CASRAGPGVSPLHF. DNA for the CDR3: TGTGCCAGCAGGGCGGGACCCGGGGTTTCACCCCTCCACTTT. Full variable domain (remainder filled in from reference TRBV2 and TRBJ1-6): EPEVTQTPSHQVTQMGQEVILRCVPISNHLYFYWYRQILGQKVEFLVSFYNNEISEKSEIFDDQFSVERPDGSNFTLKIRSTKLEDSAMYFCASRAGPGVSPLHFGNGTRLTVT.

The chain couples TRBV4-3 to TRBJ2-7, with D perhaps matching TRBD1 (6 bases). The CDR3 sequence is 15 residues long. V was trimmed by 0 bases and J by 4 bases, leaving 13 bases between them. Looked up from germline, CDR1 is LGHNA and CDR2 is YSLEER. CDR3 in amino acids: CASSQDIGGGYEQYF. CDR3 nucleotides: TGCGCCAGCAGCCAAGATATTGGGGGCGGGTACGAGCAGTACTTC.

This chain joins TRBV7-9 and TRBJ1-2, with D tentatively TRBD1 (6 bases). V lost 1 base and J lost 4, with 13 bases in between. Germline CDR1 SEHNR, CDR2 FQNEAQ (reference sequence). This CDR3 spans 15 amino acids. The CDR3: CASSLGQERGYGYTF. CDR3 DNA sequence: TGTGCCAGCAGCTTAGGACAGGAGAGGGGCTATGGCTACACCTTC.

This clone appeared a single time. The chain uses TRBV7-9 and TRBJ1-2, with a possible D match to TRBD1 (5 bases). Trimming removed 1 base from V and 6 bases from J, with 12 bases in between. In germline, CDR1 is SEHNR, CDR2 FQNEAQ (reference sequence). This CDR3 comprises 14 residues. The CDR3 sequence: CASSLGGQGHGYTF. The CDR3 coding sequence is TGTGCCAGCAGCTTAGGTGGGCAGGGCCATGGCTACACCTTC. Looking up the rest from reference TRBV7-9 and TRBJ1-2 gives the full variable domain: DTGVSQNPRHKITKRGQNVTFRCDPISEHNRLYWYRQTLGQGPEFLTYFQNEAQLEKSRLLSDRFSAERPKGSFSTLEIQRTEQGDSAMYLCASSLGGQGHGYTFGSGTRLTVV.

V gene TRBV25-1 combines with J gene TRBJ1-1; perhaps TRBD1 as D (5 bases). Trimming removed 1 base from V and 6 bases from J, with 12 bases in between. This CDR3 has 14 amino acids. CDR1 is MGHDK, CDR2 SYGVNS, per germline. Here the CDR3 reads CASSEFPQTAEAFF. CDR3 in DNA: TGTGCCAGCAGTGAATTTCCTCAGACAGCTGAAGCTTTCTTT.

This chain connects TRBV7-3 to TRBJ2-2; maybe TRBD1 (6 bases). Trimming stripped 6 bases from V and 6 bases from J, with 11 bases between. The CDR3 covers 13 residues. CDR1 and CDR2 (germline): SGHTA, FQGTGA. The CDR3 spells CASSFAGAGELFF. The DNA of the CDR3 is TGTGCCAGCAGTTTCGCAGGGGCCGGGGAGCTGTTTTTT.

The CDR3 protein is CASSQEGEEETQYF. In nucleotides, the CDR3 is TGTGCCAGCAGCCAAGAAGGAGAGGAAGAGACCCAGTACTTC. This chain links TRBV3-1 (or the pseudogene TRBV3-2) with TRBJ2-5; D gene ambiguous. The CDR3 is 14 amino acids. Germline V lookup: CDR1 LGHDT, CDR2 YNNKEL (reference sequence). Trimming shortened V by 0 bases and J by 3 bases, and 8 bases separated the two germline ends.

V usage is TRBV11-3 and J usage is TRBJ2-3, with D hard to call. Germline V lookup: CDR1 SGHNT, CDR2 YENEEA. Trimming took off 1 base at V and 2 bases at J, with 10 bases between the two ends. There are 15 residues in the CDR3. CDR3 coding DNA: TGTGCCAGCAGCTTAGGCCACTTCTCCACAGATACGCAGTATTTT. This translates into CASSLGHFSTDTQYF.